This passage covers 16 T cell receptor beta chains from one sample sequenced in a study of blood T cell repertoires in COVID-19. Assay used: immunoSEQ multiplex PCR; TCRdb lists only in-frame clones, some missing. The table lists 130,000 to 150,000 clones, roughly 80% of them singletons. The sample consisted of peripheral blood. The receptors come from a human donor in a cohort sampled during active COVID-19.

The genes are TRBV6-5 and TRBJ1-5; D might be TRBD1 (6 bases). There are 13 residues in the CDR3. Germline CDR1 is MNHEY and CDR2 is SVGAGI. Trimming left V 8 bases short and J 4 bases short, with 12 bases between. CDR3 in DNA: TGTGCCAGCGGGTACAGGGCTAATCAGCCCCAGCATTTT. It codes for CASGYRANQPQHF.

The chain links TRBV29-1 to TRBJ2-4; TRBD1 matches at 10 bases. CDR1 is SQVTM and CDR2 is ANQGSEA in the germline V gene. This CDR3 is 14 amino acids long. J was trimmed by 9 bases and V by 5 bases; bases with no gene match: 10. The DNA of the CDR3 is TGCAGCGTTCAGGACAGGGGGATTAATACCATTCAGTACTTC. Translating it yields CSVQDRGINTIQYF.

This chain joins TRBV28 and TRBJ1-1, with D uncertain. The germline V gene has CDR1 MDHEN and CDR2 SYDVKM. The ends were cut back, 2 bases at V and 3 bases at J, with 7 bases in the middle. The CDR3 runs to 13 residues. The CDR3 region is CASSLAAYTEAFF. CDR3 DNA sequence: TGTGCCAGCAGTTTAGCCGCGTACACTGAAGCTTTCTTT.

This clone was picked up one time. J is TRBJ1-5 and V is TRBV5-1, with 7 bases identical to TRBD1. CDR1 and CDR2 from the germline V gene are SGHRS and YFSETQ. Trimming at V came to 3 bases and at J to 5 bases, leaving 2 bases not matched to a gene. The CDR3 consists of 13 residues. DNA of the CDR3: TGCGCCAGCAGCTACAGGGGACATCAGCCCCAGCATTTT. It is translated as CASSYRGHQPQHF.

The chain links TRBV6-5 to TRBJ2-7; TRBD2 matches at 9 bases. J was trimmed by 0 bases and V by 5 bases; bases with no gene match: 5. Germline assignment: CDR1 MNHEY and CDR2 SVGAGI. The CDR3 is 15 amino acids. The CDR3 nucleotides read TGTGCCAGCAGTCCCACTAGCGGGTCCTCCTACGAGCAGTACGTC. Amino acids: CASSPTSGSSYEQYV.

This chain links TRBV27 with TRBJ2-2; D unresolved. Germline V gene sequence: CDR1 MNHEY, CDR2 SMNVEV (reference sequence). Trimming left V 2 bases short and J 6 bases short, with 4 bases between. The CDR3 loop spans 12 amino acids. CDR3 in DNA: TGTGCCAGCAGTTTAAGCTCCGGGGAGCTGTTTTTT. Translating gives CASSLSSGELFF.

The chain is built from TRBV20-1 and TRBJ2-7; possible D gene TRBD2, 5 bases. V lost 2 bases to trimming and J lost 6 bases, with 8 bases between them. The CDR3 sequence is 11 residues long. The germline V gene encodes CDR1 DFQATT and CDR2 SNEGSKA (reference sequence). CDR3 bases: TGCAGTGCTAGAAGGAGCGGCGAGCAGTACTTC. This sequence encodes CSARRSGEQYF.

The CDR3 sequence is CASSLLAGGNEQYF. The DNA for the CDR3 is TGTGCCAGCAGCTTATTGGCAGGGGGCAACGAGCAGTACTTC. J is TRBJ2-7 and V is TRBV7-9, with 8 bases that match TRBD1. CDR3 length: 14 amino acids. The germline gives CDR1 SEHNR, CDR2 FQNEAQ (reference sequence). V shed 2 bases and J 5 bases; nucleotides not matched to a gene: 5.

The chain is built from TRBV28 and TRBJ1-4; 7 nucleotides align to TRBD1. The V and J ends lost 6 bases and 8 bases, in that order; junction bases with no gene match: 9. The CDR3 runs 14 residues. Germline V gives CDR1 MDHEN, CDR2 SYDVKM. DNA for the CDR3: TGTGCCAGCAGCCAAAACAGGGGTTGGGAAAAACTGTTTTTT. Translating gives CASSQNRGWEKLFF. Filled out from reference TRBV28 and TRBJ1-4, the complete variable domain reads DVKVTQSSRYLVKRTGEKVFLECVQDMDHENMFWYRQDPGLGLRLIYFSYDVKMKEKGDIPEGYSVSREKKERFSLILESASTNQTSMYLCASSQNRGWEKLFFGSGTQLSVL.

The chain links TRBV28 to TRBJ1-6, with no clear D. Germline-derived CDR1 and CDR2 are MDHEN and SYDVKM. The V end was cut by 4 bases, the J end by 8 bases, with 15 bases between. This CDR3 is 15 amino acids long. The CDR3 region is CASSSPGSGDSPLHF. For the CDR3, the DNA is TGTGCCAGCAGTTCCCCGGGCAGCGGGGATTCACCCCTCCACTTT.

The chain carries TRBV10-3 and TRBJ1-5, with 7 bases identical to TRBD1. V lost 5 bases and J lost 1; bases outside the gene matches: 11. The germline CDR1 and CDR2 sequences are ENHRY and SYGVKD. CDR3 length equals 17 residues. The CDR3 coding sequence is TGTGCCATCAGTCAAGGACAGGTCGGCAGGAGCAATCAGCCCCAGCATTTT. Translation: CAISQGQVGRSNQPQHF.

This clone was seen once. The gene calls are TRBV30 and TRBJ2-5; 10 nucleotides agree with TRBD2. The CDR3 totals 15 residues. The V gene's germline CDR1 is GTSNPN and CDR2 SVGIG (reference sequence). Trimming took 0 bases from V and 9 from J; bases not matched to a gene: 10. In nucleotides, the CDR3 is TGTGCCTGGAGTGTAAGGCTAGCGGGAGATGGGGCCCAGTACTTC. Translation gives CAWSVRLAGDGAQYF.

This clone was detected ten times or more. CDR3: CASSLAPGQGLFEQYF. The CDR3 DNA reads as TGTGCCAGCAGCTTAGCACCGGGACAGGGGTTGTTCGAGCAGTACTTC. The chain carries TRBV7-9 and TRBJ2-7, with 10 bases fitting TRBD1. Germline CDR1 and CDR2: SEHNR and FQNEAQ (reference sequence). The CDR3 totals 16 residues. Trimming at V came to 0 bases and at J to 6 bases, leaving 8 bases not matched to a gene.

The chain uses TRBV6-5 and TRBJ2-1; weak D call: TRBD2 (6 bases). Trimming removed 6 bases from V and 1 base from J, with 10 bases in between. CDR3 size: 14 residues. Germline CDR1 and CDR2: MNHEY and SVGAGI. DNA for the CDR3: TGTGCCAGCAGCCCCGGAGGGTCCTACAATGAGCAGTTCTTC. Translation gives CASSPGGSYNEQFF.

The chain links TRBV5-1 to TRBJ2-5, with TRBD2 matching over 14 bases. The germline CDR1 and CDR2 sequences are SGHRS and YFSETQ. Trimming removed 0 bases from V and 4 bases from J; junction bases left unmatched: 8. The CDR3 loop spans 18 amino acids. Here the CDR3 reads CASSLAPGLAGEGETQYF. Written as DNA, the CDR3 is TGCGCCAGCAGCTTGGCCCCGGGACTAGCGGGAGAGGGAGAGACCCAGTACTTC.

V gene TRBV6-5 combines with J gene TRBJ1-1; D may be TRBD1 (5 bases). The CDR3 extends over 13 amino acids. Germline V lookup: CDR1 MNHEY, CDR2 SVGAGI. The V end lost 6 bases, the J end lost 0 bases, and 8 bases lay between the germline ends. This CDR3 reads CASRGAMNTEAFF. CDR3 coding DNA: TGTGCCAGCAGAGGGGCCATGAACACTGAAGCTTTCTTT.